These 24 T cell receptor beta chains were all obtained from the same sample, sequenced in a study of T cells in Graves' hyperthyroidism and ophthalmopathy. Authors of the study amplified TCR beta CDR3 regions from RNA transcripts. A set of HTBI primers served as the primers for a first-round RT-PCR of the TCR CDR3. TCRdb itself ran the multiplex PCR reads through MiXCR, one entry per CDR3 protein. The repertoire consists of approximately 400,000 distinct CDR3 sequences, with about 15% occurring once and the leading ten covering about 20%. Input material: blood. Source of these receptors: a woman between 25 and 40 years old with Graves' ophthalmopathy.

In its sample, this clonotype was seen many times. CDR3 sequence (DNA): TGTGCCAGCAGCTATAGGACAGGGGGATCCTACGAGCAGTACTTC. Residues: CASSYRTGGSYEQYF. This chain links TRBV11-3 with TRBJ2-7, with 10 bases identical to TRBD1. With 4 bases clipped from V and 1 base from J, the junction kept 4 bases outside the gene matches. Germline V CDR1 and CDR2: SGHNT, YENEEA. There are 15 residues in the CDR3.

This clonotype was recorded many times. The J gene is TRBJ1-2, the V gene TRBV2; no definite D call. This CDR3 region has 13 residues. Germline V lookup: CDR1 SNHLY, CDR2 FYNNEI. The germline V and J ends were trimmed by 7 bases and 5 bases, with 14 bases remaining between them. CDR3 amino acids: CASTLGRVYGYTF. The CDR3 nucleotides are TGTGCCAGCACTTTAGGGAGGGTATATGGCTACACCTTC.

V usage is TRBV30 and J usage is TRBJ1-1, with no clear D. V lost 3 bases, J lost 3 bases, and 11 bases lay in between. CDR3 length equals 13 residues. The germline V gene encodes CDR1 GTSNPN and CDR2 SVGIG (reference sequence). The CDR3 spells CAWSPTRDTEAFF. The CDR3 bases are TGTGCCTGGAGCCCAACTCGGGACACTGAAGCTTTCTTT. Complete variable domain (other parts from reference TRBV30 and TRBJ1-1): SQTIHQWPATLVQPVGSPLSLECTVEGTSNPNLYWYRQAAGRGLQLLFYSVGIGQISSEVPQNLSASRPQDRQFILSSKKLLLSDSGFYLCAWSPTRDTEAFFGQGTRLTVV.

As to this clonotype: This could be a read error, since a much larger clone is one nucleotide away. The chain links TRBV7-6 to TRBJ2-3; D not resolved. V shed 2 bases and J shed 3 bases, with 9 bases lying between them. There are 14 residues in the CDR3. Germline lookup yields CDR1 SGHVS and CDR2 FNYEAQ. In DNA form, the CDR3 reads TGTGCCAGCAGCTTATCTGACGGAACAGATACGCAGTATTTT. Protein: CASSLSDGTDTQYF.

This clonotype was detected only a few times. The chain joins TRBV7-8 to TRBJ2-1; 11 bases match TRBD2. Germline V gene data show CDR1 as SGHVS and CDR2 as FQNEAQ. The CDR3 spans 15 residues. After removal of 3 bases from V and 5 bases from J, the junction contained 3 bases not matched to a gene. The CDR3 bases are TGTGCCAGCAGCTTCCGTAGCGGGGGGGACAATGAGCAGTTCTTC. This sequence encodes CASSFRSGGDNEQFF.

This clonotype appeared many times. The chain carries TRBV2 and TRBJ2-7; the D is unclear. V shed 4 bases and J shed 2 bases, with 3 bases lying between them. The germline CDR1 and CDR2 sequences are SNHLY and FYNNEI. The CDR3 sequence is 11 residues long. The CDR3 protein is CASSAPYEQYF. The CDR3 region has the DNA TGTGCCAGCAGTGCGCCCTACGAGCAGTACTTC.

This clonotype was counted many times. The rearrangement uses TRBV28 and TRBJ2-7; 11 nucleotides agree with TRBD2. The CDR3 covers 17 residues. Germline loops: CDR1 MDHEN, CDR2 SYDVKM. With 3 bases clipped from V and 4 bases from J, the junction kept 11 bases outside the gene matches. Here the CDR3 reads CASSFGLAGGDGYEQYF. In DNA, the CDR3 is TGTGCCAGCAGTTTTGGCCTAGCGGGGGGAGATGGTTACGAGCAGTACTTC.

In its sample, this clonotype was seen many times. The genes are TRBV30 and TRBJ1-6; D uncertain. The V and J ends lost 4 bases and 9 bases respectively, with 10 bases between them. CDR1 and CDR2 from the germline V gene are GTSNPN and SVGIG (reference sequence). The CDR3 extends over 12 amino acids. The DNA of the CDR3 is TGTGCCTGGAAAGCGGCCCTTTCACCCCTCCACTTT. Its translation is CAWKAALSPLHF.

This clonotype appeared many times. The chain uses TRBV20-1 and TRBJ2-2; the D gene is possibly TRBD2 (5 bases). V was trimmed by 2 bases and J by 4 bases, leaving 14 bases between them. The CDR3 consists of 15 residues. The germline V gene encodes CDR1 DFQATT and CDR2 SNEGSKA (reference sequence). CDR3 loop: CSARWGAGGTGELFF. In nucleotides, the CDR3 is TGCAGTGCTAGATGGGGAGCCGGAGGCACCGGGGAGCTGTTTTTT.

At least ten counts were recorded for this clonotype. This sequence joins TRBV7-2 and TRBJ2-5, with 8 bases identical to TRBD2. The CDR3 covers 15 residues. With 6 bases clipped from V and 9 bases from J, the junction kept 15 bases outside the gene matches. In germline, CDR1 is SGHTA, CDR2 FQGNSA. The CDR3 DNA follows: TGTGCCAGCAGTTTAAAGGGACTAGGAGCTCGGGCCCAGTACTTC. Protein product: CASSLKGLGARAQYF.

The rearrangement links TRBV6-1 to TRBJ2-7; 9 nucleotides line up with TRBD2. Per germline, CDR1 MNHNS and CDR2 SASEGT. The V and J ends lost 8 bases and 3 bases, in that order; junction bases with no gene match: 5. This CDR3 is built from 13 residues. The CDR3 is CASLIAGDYEQYF. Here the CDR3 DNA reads TGTGCCAGCCTTATAGCGGGGGACTACGAGCAGTACTTC.

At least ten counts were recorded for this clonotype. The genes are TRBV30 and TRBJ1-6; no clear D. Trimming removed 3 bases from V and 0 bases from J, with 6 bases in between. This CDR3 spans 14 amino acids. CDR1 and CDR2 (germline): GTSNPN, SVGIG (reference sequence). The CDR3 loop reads CAWSGISYNSPLHF. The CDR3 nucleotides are TGTGCCTGGAGCGGGATCTCCTATAATTCACCCCTCCACTTT.

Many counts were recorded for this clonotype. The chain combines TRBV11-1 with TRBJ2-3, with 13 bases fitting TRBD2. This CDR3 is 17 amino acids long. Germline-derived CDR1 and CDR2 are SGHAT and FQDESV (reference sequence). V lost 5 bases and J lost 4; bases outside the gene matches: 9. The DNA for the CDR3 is TGTGCCAGCAGCCTATTCGGACTAGCGGGGGAGGCAGATACGCAGTATTTT. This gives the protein CASSLFGLAGEADTQYF.

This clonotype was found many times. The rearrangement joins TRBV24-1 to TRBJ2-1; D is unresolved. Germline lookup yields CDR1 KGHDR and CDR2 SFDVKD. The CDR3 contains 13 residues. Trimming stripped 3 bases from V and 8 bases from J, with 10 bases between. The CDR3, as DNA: TGTGCCACCAGTGATGGTGGGGTCGATGAGCAGTTCTTC. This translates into CATSDGGVDEQFF.

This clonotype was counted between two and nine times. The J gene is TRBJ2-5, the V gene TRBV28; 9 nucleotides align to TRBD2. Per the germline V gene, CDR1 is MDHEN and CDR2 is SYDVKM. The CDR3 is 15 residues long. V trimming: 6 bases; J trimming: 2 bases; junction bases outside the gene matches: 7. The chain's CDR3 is CASRLPGLAQETQYF. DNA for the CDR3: TGTGCCAGCAGACTTCCGGGACTAGCACAAGAGACCCAGTACTTC.

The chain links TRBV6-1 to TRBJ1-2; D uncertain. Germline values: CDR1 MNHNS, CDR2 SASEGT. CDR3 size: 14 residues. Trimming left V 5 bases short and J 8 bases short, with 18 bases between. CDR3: CASSPIPRSQGYTF. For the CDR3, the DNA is TGTGCCAGCAGTCCCATTCCCAGGTCCCAGGGCTACACCTTC.

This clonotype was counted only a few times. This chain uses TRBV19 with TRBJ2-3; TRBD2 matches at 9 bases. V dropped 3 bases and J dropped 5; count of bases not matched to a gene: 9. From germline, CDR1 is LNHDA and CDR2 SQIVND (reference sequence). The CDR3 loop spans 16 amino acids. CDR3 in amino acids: CASSIPRGGGQDTQYF. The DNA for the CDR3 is TGTGCCAGTAGTATTCCCCGCGGGGGGGGCCAAGATACGCAGTATTTT.

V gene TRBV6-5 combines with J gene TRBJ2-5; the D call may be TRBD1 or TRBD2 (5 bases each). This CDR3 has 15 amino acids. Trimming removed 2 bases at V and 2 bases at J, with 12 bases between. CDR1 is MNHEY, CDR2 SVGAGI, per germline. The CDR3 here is CASSYGHGTQETQYF. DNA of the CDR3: TGTGCCAGCAGTTACGGCCACGGGACGCAAGAGACCCAGTACTTC.

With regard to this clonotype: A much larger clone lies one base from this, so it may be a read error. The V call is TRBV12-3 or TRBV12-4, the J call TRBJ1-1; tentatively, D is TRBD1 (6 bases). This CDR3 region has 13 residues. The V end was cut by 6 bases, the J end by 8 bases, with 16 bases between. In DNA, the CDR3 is TGTGCCAGCAGCTGGGAAGCAGGGACAGAAGCTTTCTTT. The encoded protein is CASSWEAGTEAFF.

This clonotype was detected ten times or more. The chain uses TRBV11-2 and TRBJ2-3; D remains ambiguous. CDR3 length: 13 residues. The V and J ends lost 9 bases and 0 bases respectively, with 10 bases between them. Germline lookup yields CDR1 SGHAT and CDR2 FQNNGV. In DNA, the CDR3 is TGTGCCAGTGGGTACCCTAGCACAGATACGCAGTATTTT. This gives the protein CASGYPSTDTQYF.

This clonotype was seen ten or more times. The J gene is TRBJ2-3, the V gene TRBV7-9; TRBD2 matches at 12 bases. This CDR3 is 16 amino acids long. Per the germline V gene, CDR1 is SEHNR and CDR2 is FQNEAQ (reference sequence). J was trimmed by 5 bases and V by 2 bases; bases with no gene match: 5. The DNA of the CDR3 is TGTGCCAGCAGCTTAACACCGGGACTAGCGGGAGATACGCAGTATTTT. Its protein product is CASSLTPGLAGDTQYF.

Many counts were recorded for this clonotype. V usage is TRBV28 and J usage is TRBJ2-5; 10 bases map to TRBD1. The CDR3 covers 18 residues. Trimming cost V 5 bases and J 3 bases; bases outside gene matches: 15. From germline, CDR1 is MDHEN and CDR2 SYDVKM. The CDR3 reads CASSLPRQGALAEETQYF. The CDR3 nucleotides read TGTGCCAGCAGTCTCCCAAGACAGGGGGCGCTTGCGGAAGAGACCCAGTACTTC.

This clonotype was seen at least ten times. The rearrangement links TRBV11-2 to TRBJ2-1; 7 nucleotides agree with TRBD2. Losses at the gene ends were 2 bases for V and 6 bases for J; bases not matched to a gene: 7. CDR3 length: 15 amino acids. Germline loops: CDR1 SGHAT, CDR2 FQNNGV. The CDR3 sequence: CASSLMGGGSNEQFF. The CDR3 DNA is TGTGCCAGCAGCTTAATGGGGGGGGGGAGCAATGAGCAGTTCTTC.

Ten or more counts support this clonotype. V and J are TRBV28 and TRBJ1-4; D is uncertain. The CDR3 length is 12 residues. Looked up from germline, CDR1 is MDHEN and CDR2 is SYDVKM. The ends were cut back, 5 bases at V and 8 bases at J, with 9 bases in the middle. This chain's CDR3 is CASSLQQEKLFF. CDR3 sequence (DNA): TGTGCCAGCAGTCTACAACAAGAAAAACTGTTTTTT.